This TCR beta chain was recorded in a study of vaccination effects on CD4 cells after COVID-19. Cells that had been cultured for nine to eleven days were the source of isolated CD4+ T cells. It was two doses of either the BNT162b2 or mRNA-1273 vaccine that participants received. Comments on this clone: Its antigen is currently unknown.

Clones were read by immunoSEQ multiplex PCR, and TCRdb kept only the in-frame ones, dropping some. Here the sample spans about 45,000 clones, around 70% being singletons. The CDR3 has 14 residues. After removal of 3 bases from V and 4 bases from J, the junction contained 4 bases not matched to a gene. Germline CDR1 reads SGHRS; CDR2 reads YFSETQ. The TCR comes from a human donor who received a COVID-19 vaccine. The rearrangement uses TRBV5-1 and TRBJ1-3, with 7 bases fitting TRBD1. This specimen consisted of CD4+ T cells from PBMCs cultured without peptide, obtained after COVID-19 vaccination. This chain's CDR3 is CASSSDRAGNTIYF. CDR3 nucleotides: TGCGCCAGCAGCTCAGACAGGGCCGGAAACACCATATATTTT.